This TCR beta chain was sequenced for a study of blood T cell repertoires in COVID-19. Study-level information: Specimens from acute and convalescent COVID-19 originated in the United States, Italy and Spain. The cDNA or gDNA used as material had been derived from T cells, B-cell-depleted T cells, or PBMCs.

Authors' processing steps: The assay estimated nucleated cells by amplifying reference gene primers. Sequenced by immunoSEQ multiplex PCR; TCRdb stores in-frame clones only, minus some. V and J calls and clone size are copied from that table; D and trimming were computed from the DNA. The table lists some 64,000 clones, 65% to 80% of them singletons. The specimen was peripheral blood. The receptor was derived from a man aged 55 to 70 with acute or convalescent COVID-19.

The CDR3 region is CASSSPRGGNTEAFF. The CDR3 DNA reads TGTGCCAGCAGCTCCCCGAGGGGGGGGAACACTGAAGCTTTCTTT. This chain connects TRBV28 to TRBJ1-1; perhaps TRBD1 as D (6 bases). The CDR3 is made up of 15 amino acids. Looked up from germline, CDR1 is MDHEN and CDR2 is SYDVKM. Trimming pared 6 bases from V and 1 base from J, leaving 15 bases between. Using reference TRBV28 and TRBJ1-1 for the parts outside the CDR3, the full variable domain is DVKVTQSSRYLVKRTGEKVFLECVQDMDHENMFWYRQDPGLGLRLIYFSYDVKMKEKGDIPEGYSVSREKKERFSLILESASTNQTSMYLCASSSPRGGNTEAFFGQGTRLTVV.